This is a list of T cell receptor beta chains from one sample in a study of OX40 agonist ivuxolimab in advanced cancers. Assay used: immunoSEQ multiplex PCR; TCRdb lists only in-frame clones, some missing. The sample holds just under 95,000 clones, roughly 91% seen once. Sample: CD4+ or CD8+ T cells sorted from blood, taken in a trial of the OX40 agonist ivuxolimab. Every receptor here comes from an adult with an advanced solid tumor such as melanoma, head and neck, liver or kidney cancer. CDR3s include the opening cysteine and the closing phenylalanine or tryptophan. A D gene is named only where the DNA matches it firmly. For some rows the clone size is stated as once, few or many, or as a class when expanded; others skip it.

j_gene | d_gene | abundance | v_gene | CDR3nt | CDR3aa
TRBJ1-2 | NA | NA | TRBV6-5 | TGTGCCAGCAGTTACGGTATGGGGAGCTATGGCTACACCTTC | CASSYGMGSYGYTF
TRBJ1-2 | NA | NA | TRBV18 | TGTGCCAGCTCACCAGGGGCAGTGGCTAACTATGGCTACACCTTC | CASSPGAVANYGYTF
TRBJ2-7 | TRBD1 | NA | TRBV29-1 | TGCAGCGTTGGAGTGGGGACAGCCTACGAGCAGTACTTC | CSVGVGTAYEQYF
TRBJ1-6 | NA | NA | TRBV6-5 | TGTGCCAGCAGTTACTCGAGTCAGGGGCGATCACCCCTCCACTTT | CASSYSSQGRSPLHF
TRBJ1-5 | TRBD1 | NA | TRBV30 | TGTGCCTGGTCCCCCGGACAGGTTAGCAATCAGCCCCAGCATTTT | CAWSPGQVSNQPQHF
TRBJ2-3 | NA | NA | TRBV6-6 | TGTGCCAGCAGTTTGTCAATAACGCAGTATTTT | CASSLSITQYF
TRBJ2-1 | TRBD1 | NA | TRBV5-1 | TGCGCCAGCAGCGCGGATCCGGGACAGGGCTCGTTCTTC | CASSADPGQGSFF
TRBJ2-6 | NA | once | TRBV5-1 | TGCGCCAGCAGCTCTGCGGGGATTGGGGCCAACGTCCTGACTTTC | CASSSAGIGANVLTF
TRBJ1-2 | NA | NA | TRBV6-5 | TGTGCCAGCAGTCTAACAGGGAGTGACTATGGCTACACCTTC | CASSLTGSDYGYTF
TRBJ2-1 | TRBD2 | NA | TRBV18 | TGTGCCAGCTCACCACCCGCTTCTAGCGGGTACAATGAGCAGTTCTTC | CASSPPASSGYNEQFF
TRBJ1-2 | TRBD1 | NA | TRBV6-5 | TGTGCCAGCAGTATCACAGGGGGCAAATATGGCTACACCTTC | CASSITGGKYGYTF
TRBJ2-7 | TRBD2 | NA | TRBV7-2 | TGTGCCAGCAGCTCGAGCGGGGCGATCTCCTACGAGCAGTACTTC | CASSSSGAISYEQYF
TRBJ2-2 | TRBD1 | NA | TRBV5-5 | TGTGCCAGCAGCCCGTCCCAGGACAGGGGTATTAGAGACACCGGGGAGCTGTTTTTT | CASSPSQDRGIRDTGELFF
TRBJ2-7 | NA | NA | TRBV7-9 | TGTGCCAGCAGCTTAGCACGGGGTGTTAATTCCTACGAGCAGTACTTC | CASSLARGVNSYEQYF
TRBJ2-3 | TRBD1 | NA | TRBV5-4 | TGTGCCAGCAGCTTGGGGACAGGGCGAGCAGATACGCAGTATTTT | CASSLGTGRADTQYF
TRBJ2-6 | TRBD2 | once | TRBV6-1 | TGTGCCAGCAGTGAAAGGGAGCGGGGGGACTCTGGGGCCAACGTCCTGACTTTC | CASSERERGDSGANVLTF
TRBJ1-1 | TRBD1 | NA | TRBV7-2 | TGTGCCAGCAGCTCACAGGGGGCAGGAAGAAACACTGAAGCTTTCTTT | CASSSQGAGRNTEAFF
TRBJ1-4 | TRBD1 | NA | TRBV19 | TGTGCCAGTAGTCCCCGGGACAGCCTTAATGAAAAACTGTTTTTT | CASSPRDSLNEKLFF
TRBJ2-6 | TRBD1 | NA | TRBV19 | TGTGCCAGTAGTATCGGTACAGGGGCTGGGGCCAACGTCCTGACTTTC | CASSIGTGAGANVLTF
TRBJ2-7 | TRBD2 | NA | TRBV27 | TGTGCCAGCAGTTGGACTAGCGGGGGGGGAAACGAGCAGTACTTC | CASSWTSGGGNEQYF
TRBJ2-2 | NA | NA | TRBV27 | TGTGCCAGCAGTCTCAAACAGGGTACCGGGGAGCTGTTTTTT | CASSLKQGTGELFF
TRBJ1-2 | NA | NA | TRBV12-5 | TGTGCTAGTGGTTTCGAGGGGCATAGGTATGGCTACACCTTC | CASGFEGHRYGYTF
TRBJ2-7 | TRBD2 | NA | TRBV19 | TGTGCCAGTAGTATACCACCCGGACTAGCGGGGCACTACGAGCAGTACTTC | CASSIPPGLAGHYEQYF
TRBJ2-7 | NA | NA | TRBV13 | TGTGCCAGCAGCTCCCCTAGACAAGCCAACTCCTACGAGCAGTACTTC | CASSSPRQANSYEQYF